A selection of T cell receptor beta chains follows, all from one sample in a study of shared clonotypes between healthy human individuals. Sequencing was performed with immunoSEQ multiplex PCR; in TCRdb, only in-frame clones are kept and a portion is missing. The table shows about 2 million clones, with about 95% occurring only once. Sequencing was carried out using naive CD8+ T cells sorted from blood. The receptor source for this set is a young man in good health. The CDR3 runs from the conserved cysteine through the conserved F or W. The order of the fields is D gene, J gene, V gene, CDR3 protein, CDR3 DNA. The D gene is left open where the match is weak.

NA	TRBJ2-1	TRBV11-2	CASSSVRGGDEQFF	TGTGCCAGCAGCTCAGTCAGAGGGGGAGATGAGCAGTTCTTC
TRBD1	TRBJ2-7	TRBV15	CATRPDRYPYEQYF	TGTGCCACCAGACCGGACAGGTACCCCTACGAGCAGTACTTC
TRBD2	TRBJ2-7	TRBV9	CASSAGLADLPSYEQYF	TGTGCCAGCAGCGCCGGACTAGCGGATCTCCCCTCCTACGAGCAGTACTTC
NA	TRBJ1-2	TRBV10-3	CAISGTSNYGYTF	TGTGCCATCAGCGGGACGTCGAACTATGGCTACACCTTC
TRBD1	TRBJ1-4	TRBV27	CASSPWDRDEKLFF	TGTGCCAGCAGTCCGTGGGACAGGGATGAAAAACTGTTTTTT
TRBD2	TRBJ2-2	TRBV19	CASRWEGRELFF	TGTGCCAGTAGATGGGAGGGCCGGGAGCTGTTTTTT
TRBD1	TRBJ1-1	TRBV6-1	CATTGQLEAFF	TGTGCCACCACGGGACAGCTTGAAGCTTTCTTT
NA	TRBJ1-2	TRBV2	CASRLGDFGPSFHSGYTF	TGTGCCAGCCGGCTTGGGGACTTTGGTCCTTCTTTCCACTCTGGCTACACCTTC
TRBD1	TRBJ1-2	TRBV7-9	CASSLAGDSYGYTF	TGTGCCAGCAGCTTAGCTGGGGACAGCTATGGCTACACCTTC
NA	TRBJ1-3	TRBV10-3	CAISELGGSGNTIYF	TGTGCCATCAGTGAACTCGGTGGCTCTGGAAACACCATATATTTT
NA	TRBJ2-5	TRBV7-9	CASSRERYGMYQETQYF	TGTGCCAGCAGCCGAGAGAGGTACGGAATGTACCAAGAGACCCAGTACTTC
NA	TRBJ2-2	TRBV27	CASTGGQENTGELFF	TGTGCCAGCACCGGCGGGCAGGAGAACACCGGGGAGCTGTTTTTT
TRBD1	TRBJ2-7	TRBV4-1	CASSQTGTGVYEQYF	TGCGCCAGCAGCCAGACCGGGACAGGCGTCTACGAGCAGTACTTC
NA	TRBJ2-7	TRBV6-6	CASSNQGGEQYF	TGTGCCAGCAGTAACCAGGGTGGCGAGCAGTACTTC
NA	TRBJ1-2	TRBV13	CASSLQGSNYGYTF	TGTGCCAGCAGCTTACAGGGTTCTAACTATGGCTACACCTTC
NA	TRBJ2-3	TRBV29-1	CSAIILTDTQYF	TGCAGCGCGATCATACTCACAGATACGCAGTATTTT
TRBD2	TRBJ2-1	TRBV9	CASSPTGGGLNEQFF	TGTGCCAGCAGCCCTACTGGCGGGGGGCTTAATGAGCAGTTCTTC
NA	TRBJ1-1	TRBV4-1	CASSQDYSYMNTEAFF	TGCGCCAGCAGCCAAGATTACAGCTACATGAACACTGAAGCTTTCTTT
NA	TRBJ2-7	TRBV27	CASSSASAEQYF	TGTGCCAGCAGTTCCGCCTCGGCCGAGCAGTACTTC
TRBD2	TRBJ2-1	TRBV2	CASSGLADYNEQFF	TGTGCCAGCAGCGGACTAGCGGACTACAATGAGCAGTTCTTC
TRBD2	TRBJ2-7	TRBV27	CASSSLAGPYEQYF	TGTGCCAGCAGCTCACTAGCGGGGCCCTACGAGCAGTACTTC
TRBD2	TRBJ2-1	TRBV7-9	CASSSVAGPGNEQFF	TGTGCCAGCAGCTCGGTAGCGGGACCGGGGAATGAGCAGTTCTTC
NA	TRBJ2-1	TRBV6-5	CASSYGGAVQFF	TGTGCCAGCAGTTACGGAGGGGCGGTGCAGTTCTTC
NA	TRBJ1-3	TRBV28	CASRLNRDSGNTIYF	TGTGCCAGCAGGTTAAACAGGGACTCTGGAAACACCATATATTTT
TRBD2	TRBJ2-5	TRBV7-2	CASSLGLAGVRVQETQYF	TGTGCCAGCAGCTTAGGACTAGCGGGGGTCCGGGTCCAAGAGACCCAGTACTTC
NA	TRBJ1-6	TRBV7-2	CASSHLWTDGYNSPLHF	TGTGCCAGCAGCCACCTATGGACGGATGGCTATAATTCACCCCTCCACTTT
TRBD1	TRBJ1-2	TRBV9	CASSGRDRGYGYTF	TGTGCCAGCAGCGGACGGGACAGGGGGTATGGCTACACCTTC
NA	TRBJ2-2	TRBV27	CASSPHYLGELFF	TGTGCCAGCAGTCCCCATTACCTCGGGGAGCTGTTTTTT
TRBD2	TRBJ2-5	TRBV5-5	CASSPSGTPGKTQYF	TGTGCCAGCAGCCCGAGCGGGACTCCAGGGAAGACCCAGTACTTC